The 14 T cell receptor beta chains presented below share a single source sample, sequenced in a study of T cell changes during pregnancy in multiple sclerosis. Sequencing used immunoSEQ multiplex PCR; TCRdb keeps in-frame clones, though not all of them. The sample has roughly 39,000 clones, around 90% seen once. The material was CD8+ T cells from peripheral blood mononuclear cells, obtained after pregnancy. The source is a female donor with multiple sclerosis, enrolled in a pregnancy study.

The rearrangement joins TRBV29-1 to TRBJ1-4, with D hard to call. CDR3 length equals 14 residues. Germline CDR1 is SQVTM and CDR2 is ANQGSEA. V lost 7 bases to trimming and J lost 0 bases, with 12 bases between them. CDR3 in DNA: TGCAGCGCACACCTCGACACAACTAATGAAAAACTGTTTTTT. As protein: CSAHLDTTNEKLFF.

In its sample, this clone was seen once. V is TRBV27 and J is TRBJ2-4; D is possibly TRBD2 (7 bases). Looked up from germline, CDR1 is MNHEY and CDR2 is SMNVEV (reference sequence). This CDR3 is built from 14 residues. V lost 5 bases and J lost 9, with 17 bases in between. CDR3 loop: CASSPGGGGIIQYF. The DNA for the CDR3 is TGTGCCAGCAGTCCGGGGGGCGGAGGGATCATTCAGTACTTC.

The chain couples TRBV27 to TRBJ1-4, with D possibly TRBD1 on 5 matching bases. Trimming removed 5 bases from V and 0 bases from J, with 16 bases in between. This CDR3 has 17 residues. Germline assignment: CDR1 MNHEY and CDR2 SMNVEV (reference sequence). As DNA, the CDR3 is TGTGCCAGCAGTCCAAGACCAGGGATTGCAACTAATGAAAAACTGTTTTTT. This encodes CASSPRPGIATNEKLFF.

This chain links TRBV5-1 with TRBJ2-7; D may be TRBD2 (6 bases). Germline lookup yields CDR1 SGHRS and CDR2 YFSETQ. V lost 4 bases and J 0 bases, leaving 14 bases between the germline ends. CDR3 length equals 15 residues. Written as DNA, the CDR3 is TGCGCCAGCAGCGGAGGGGTAGAGCACTCCTACGAGCAGTACTTC. Translation gives CASSGGVEHSYEQYF. The whole variable domain, remainder taken from reference TRBV5-1 and TRBJ2-7, is KAGVTQTPRYLIKTRGQQVTLSCSPISGHRSVSWYQQTPGQGLQFLFEYFSETQRNKGNFPGRFSGRQFSNSRSEMNVSTLELGDSALYLCASSGGVEHSYEQYFGPGTRLTVT.

The genes are TRBV7-6 and TRBJ1-1; D remains ambiguous. V was trimmed by 1 base and J by 1 base, leaving 10 bases between them. The germline V gene has CDR1 SGHVS and CDR2 FNYEAQ. The CDR3 spans 15 residues. CDR3 protein: CASSLERSGNTEAFF. The CDR3 nucleotides are TGTGCCAGCAGCTTAGAGCGCTCCGGGAACACTGAAGCTTTCTTT. The full variable domain, rest sourced from reference TRBV7-6 and TRBJ1-1, is GAGVSQSPRYKVTKRGQDVALRCDPISGHVSLYWYRQALGQGPEFLTYFNYEAQQDKSGLPNDRFSAERPEGSISTLTIQRTEQRDSAMYRCASSLERSGNTEAFFGQGTRLTVV.

This chain joins TRBV27 and TRBJ2-7; 7 nucleotides match TRBD1. Looked up from germline, CDR1 is MNHEY and CDR2 is SMNVEV (reference sequence). CDR3 size: 12 residues. After removal of 6 bases from V and 5 bases from J, the junction contained 4 bases not matched to a gene. The CDR3 spells CASSPGQNEQYF. CDR3 DNA: TGTGCCAGCAGCCCGGGACAGAACGAGCAGTACTTC.

This clone was observed once. The chain joins TRBV6-1 to TRBJ2-1, with TRBD1 matching 7 bases. Germline V gene lookup returns CDR1 MNHNS and CDR2 SASEGT. The trim removed 8 bases at V and 3 bases at J, leaving 10 bases unmatched. CDR3 length: 15 amino acids. CDR3 in DNA: TGTGCCAGCGGGGCCGGGACAGCATACTACAATGAGCAGTTCTTC. It is translated as CASGAGTAYYNEQFF.

The chain carries TRBV7-9 and TRBJ1-5, with 10 bases fitting TRBD1. The CDR3 sequence is 15 residues long. Unmatched junction bases numbered 3, after V lost 1 base and J lost 6 bases. Germline-derived CDR1 and CDR2 are SEHNR and FQNEAQ (reference sequence). CDR3 bases: TGTGCCAGCAGCTTAGGACAGGGGGCCAGTCAGCCCCAGCATTTT. Protein sequence: CASSLGQGASQPQHF.

The V call is TRBV7-8, the J call TRBJ1-3; 9 nucleotides agree with TRBD1. CDR1 and CDR2 (germline): SGHVS, FQNEAQ. The CDR3 spans 16 residues. V trimming: 5 bases; J trimming: 2 bases; junction bases outside the gene matches: 7. The CDR3 region is CASSTLRDRAGNTIYF. CDR3 bases: TGTGCCAGCAGCACACTCCGGGACAGGGCTGGAAACACCATATATTTT. The complete variable domain, with remaining parts taken from reference TRBV7-8 and TRBJ1-3, reads GAGVSQSPRYKVAKRGQDVALRCDPISGHVSLFWYQQALGQGPEFLTYFQNEAQLDKSGLPSDRFFAERPEGSVSTLKIQRTQQEDSAVYLCASSTLRDRAGNTIYFGEGSWLTVV.

The chain uses TRBV9 and TRBJ1-3; 9 bases match TRBD1. The germline V gene has CDR1 SGDLS and CDR2 YYNGEE. J gave up 11 bases and V 4 bases, and 16 bases lay outside the gene matches. This CDR3 has 16 residues. The CDR3 DNA reads as TGTGCCAGCAGCACACGACCGGGACAGGGACTACTCGCCATATATTTT. Its translation: CASSTRPGQGLLAIYF.

V is TRBV5-4 and J is TRBJ2-1, with 7 nucleotides matching TRBD2. Germline CDR1 reads SGHNT; CDR2 reads YYREEE (reference sequence). There are 15 residues in the CDR3. V lost 0 bases, J lost 7 bases, and 7 bases stayed unmatched. The CDR3 region has the DNA TGTGCCAGCAGCTTGGAGGGGCTAGCGGTGAATGAGCAGTTCTTC. Translation: CASSLEGLAVNEQFF.

The V and J genes are TRBV2 and TRBJ1-1; D is unclear. CDR1 is SNHLY and CDR2 is FYNNEI in the germline V gene. The V gene lost 6 bases and the J gene lost 5 bases, with 10 bases spanning the gap. The CDR3 contains 12 residues. The CDR3 protein is CASSARGTEAFF. The CDR3 DNA reads TGTGCCAGCAGCGCGCGAGGGACTGAAGCTTTCTTT.

The chain recombines TRBV6-6 with TRBJ1-2; the D is unclear. V shed 4 bases and J shed 0 bases, with 12 bases lying between them. Per the germline V gene, CDR1 is MNHNY and CDR2 is SVGAGI (reference sequence). This CDR3 region has 15 residues. The CDR3 reads CASSFGRSTNYGYTF. CDR3 coding DNA: TGTGCCAGCAGTTTTGGCAGATCCACTAACTATGGCTACACCTTC.

This chain connects TRBV18 to TRBJ2-3; the match to TRBD1 covers 7 bases. V dropped 4 bases and J dropped 0; count of bases not matched to a gene: 7. Germline V gene sequence: CDR1 KGHSH, CDR2 LQKENI. The CDR3 covers 16 residues. The CDR3 here is CASSQVGQPSTDTQYF. The DNA for the CDR3 is TGTGCCAGCTCACAGGTGGGACAGCCAAGCACAGATACGCAGTATTTT.